The clone carrying this T cell receptor beta chain was seen ten or more times. This library used about 400 ng RNA and molecular barcoded adaptors spanning alpha/delta and beta/gamma chains. TCRdb re-derived calls from the reads in MiXCR, one entry per CDR3 protein. There are approximately 140,000 distinct CDR3 sequences in the sample; about 13% occur only once, and about 7.7% lies in the top ten. The data derive from a study of read filtering for tumor transcriptome and immune sequencing. The germline V gene has CDR1 SQVTM and CDR2 ANQGSEA. The CDR3 spans 13 residues. Trimming cost V 2 bases and J 6 bases; bases outside gene matches: 4.

The J gene is TRBJ2-1, the V gene TRBV29-1; 7 bases agree with TRBD1. The TCR originated in a donor aged 40 or over with multiple myeloma. Sample: a population of CD138-negative cells sorted from bone marrow. The CDR3 nucleotides read TGCAGCGTTGAAAAGGACAGGTCCAATGAGCAGTTCTTC. Translating gives CSVEKDRSNEQFF.